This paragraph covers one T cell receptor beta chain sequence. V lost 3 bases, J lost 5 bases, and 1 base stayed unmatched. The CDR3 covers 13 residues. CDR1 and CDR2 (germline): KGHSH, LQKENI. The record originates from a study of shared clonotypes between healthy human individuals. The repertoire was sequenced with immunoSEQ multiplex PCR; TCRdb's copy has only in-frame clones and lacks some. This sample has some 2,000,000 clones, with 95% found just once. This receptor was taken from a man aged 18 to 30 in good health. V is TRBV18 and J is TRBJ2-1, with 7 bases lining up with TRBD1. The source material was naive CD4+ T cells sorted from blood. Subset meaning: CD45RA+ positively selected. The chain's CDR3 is CASSPDRDNEQFF. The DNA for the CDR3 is TGTGCCAGCTCACCTGACAGGGACAATGAGCAGTTCTTC.